Here is one T cell receptor (beta chain) with its context. This entry comes from a study of blood T cell repertoires in COVID-19. Whole-study context: Sites across the United States, Italy and Spain contributed samples from acute and convalescent COVID-19.

Seattle patient enrollment occurred during active infection, with longitudinal follow-up thereafter. This CDR3 region has 15 residues. V shed 4 bases and J 2 bases; nucleotides not matched to a gene: 5. Germline lookup yields CDR1 LGHDT and CDR2 YNNKEL (reference sequence). The method was immunoSEQ multiplex PCR; TCRdb's version includes in-frame clones alone and lacks a portion of them. The sample lists some 170,000 clones, more than 80% occurring once. Sequencing was performed on peripheral blood. The chain links TRBV3-1 (or the pseudogene TRBV3-2) to TRBJ1-2; 9 nucleotides align to TRBD1. The sequence was collected from a woman aged 40 to 50 with COVID-19, enrolled during active disease. CDR3 protein: CASSRDGQGNYGYTF. CDR3 sequence (DNA): TGTGCCAGCAGCCGGGATGGACAGGGGAACTATGGCTACACCTTC.